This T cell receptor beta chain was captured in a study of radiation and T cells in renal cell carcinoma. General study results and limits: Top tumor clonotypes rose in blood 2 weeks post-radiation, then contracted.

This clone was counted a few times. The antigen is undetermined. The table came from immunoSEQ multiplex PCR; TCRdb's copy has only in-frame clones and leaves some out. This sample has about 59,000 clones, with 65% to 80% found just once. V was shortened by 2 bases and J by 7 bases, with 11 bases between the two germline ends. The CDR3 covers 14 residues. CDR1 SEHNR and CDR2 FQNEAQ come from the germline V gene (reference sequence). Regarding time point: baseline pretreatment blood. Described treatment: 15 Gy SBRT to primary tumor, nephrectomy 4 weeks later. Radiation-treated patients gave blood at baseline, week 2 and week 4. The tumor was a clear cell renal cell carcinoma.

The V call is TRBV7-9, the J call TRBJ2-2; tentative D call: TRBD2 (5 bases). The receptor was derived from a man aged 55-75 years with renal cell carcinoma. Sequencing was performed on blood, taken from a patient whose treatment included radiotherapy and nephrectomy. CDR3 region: CASSLQRESGELFF. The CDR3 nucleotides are TGTGCCAGCAGCTTACAACGGGAAAGCGGGGAGCTGTTTTTT.